This TCR beta chain was observed in a study of somatic mutations in cytotoxic T cells in rheumatoid arthritis (dated by TCRdb to 2017 to 2019). Study-wide context: Some T-cell populations stained with V beta antibodies were sorted by flow on a FACSAria II or Sony SH800 to nearly 100% purity, with sorted V beta1+ cells additionally subjected to TCRB sequencing. In newly diagnosed rheumatoid arthritis without treatment, the study examined if expanded CD8+ T-cell clones harbor somatic mutations, relying on TCRB deep sequencing to characterize clonality. Median age was essentially the same in the patient group and the control group. TCRB deep sequencing covered some 65 patients with rheumatoid arthritis along with some 22 healthy controls. The full study reports these points: Several identical CD8+ TCRB sequences were found in both blood and synovial fluid, and in about an eighth of the roughly 60 patients the largest CD8+ clone exceeded 20% of CD8+ cells. The expanded CD8+ clones had unknown antigen targets, and not appearing in virus-specific databases did not rule out that they were virus-specific. The slight underrepresentation of TRBV07 in patients was not corrected for multiple comparisons. In patients, CD8+ clonality rose with age (Spearman r of about 0.51), which was not the case in healthy controls. Rheumatoid arthritis patients and age-matched healthy controls did not significantly differ in CD8+ T-cell clonality.

There are 13 amino acids in the CDR3, from cysteine to phenylalanine inclusive. Left in the record is the CDR3 DNA by itself, 39 bases read in frame from the first base. CDR1 and CDR2, looked up from the germline V gene (reference sequence), are SEHNR and FQNEAQ. Trimming accounts for 10 bases at V and 6 bases at J, while the number of junction bases matched to no gene is 6. Genomic DNA underwent TCRB CDR3 sequencing using the immunoSEQ assay. The authors' pipeline ran thus. Only productive TCRB rearrangements were included in the analyses. Defining a clone by its unique TCRB CDR3 sequence, the study calculated clonality as a productive clonality index derived from Shannon entropy. Repertoire overlap between two samples was calculated from the template counts of each clone relative to total templates per sample. V-gene usage from TCRB sequencing and V-gene usage measured by flow cytometry were correlated (Spearman r of roughly 0.56). TCRdb's version of the immuneACCESS table is confined to in-frame rearrangements and falls short of the full clone set. An unresolved V gene accounts for under half of the shortfall where checked; the remainder is of unknown origin. V and J calls and clone size follow that table, whereas D and trimming were derived from the DNA. The sample records about 17,000 clones, 65% to 75% of which are singletons. The ten largest clonotypes hold about 5% of the sample.

With a median age of approximately 56 years (range about 21-70) and approximately 55% female, the healthy controls consisted of under 25 blood donors whose buffy coats were used. Flow cytometry confirmed the purity of CD4+ and CD8+ cells that had been isolated by positive magnetic bead selection on an AutoMACS. Peripheral blood mononuclear cells were obtained using density gradient separation with Ficoll-Paque PLUS. DNA from CD4-enriched, CD8-enriched or PBMC samples was extracted using Nucleospin Tissue or Tissue XS kits and then quantified on a Qubit 2.0 fluorometer. This clone was seen a few times. It has no known antigen specificity. The input lacks base qualities; no much larger clone sits a single base away.

Input material: CD8+ T cells sorted from blood. Rearrangement joined TRBV7-9 to TRBJ2-2, with 9 bases aligning to TRBD1. This TCR came from a man in his sixties in good health. The CDR3 here reads CATRDRESGELFF. The nucleotide sequence is given as TGTGCCACCAGGGACAGGGAGTCCGGGGAGCTGTTTTTT.